A single sample is the source of the 10 T cell receptor beta chains below, sequenced in a study of T-cell reconstitution after alpha-beta-depleted transplantation in children. Unique molecular identifiers were used in preparing the TCRbeta library. TCRdb reanalysed the PCR reads using MiXCR and keeps one entry per CDR3 protein. The sample records about 200,000 distinct CDR3 sequences, around 9.2% being singletons. The sample consisted of PBMCs, mostly from graft donor cells, taken 360 days after TCRalphabeta/CD19-depleted stem cell transplant. The origin of the receptors is a male patient between 2 and 10 years old who had a stem cell transplant for acute myeloid leukemia, so the T cells may come from the graft donor.

This clonotype came up a few times. The V call is TRBV20-1, the J call TRBJ2-4; D gene uncertain. Germline loops: CDR1 DFQATT, CDR2 SNEGSKA (reference sequence). Trimming removed 0 bases from V and 1 base from J, with 7 bases in between. CDR3 size: 14 residues. The chain's CDR3 is CSARDFLAKNIQYF. DNA for the CDR3: TGCAGTGCTAGAGATTTCCTGGCCAAAAACATTCAGTACTTC.

There are a few counts of this clonotype. The rearrangement links TRBV18 to TRBJ2-7, with D possibly matching TRBD1 (5 bases). Germline values: CDR1 KGHSH, CDR2 LQKENI. The CDR3 runs to 13 residues. V was pared by 6 bases and J by 2 bases, with 11 bases between. CDR3 DNA sequence: TGTGCCAGCTCTTCGGCAGGGCCCTACGAGCAGTACTTC. It translates to CASSSAGPYEQYF.

This clonotype was seen repeatedly, ten times or more. The rearrangement uses TRBV7-9 and TRBJ2-1; no definite D call. The CDR3 is 15 amino acids. Germline V gene data show CDR1 as SEHNR and CDR2 as FQNEAQ (reference sequence). V lost 5 bases to trimming and J lost 2 bases, with 13 bases between them. This chain's CDR3 is CASSPRVFPYNEQFF. In DNA, the CDR3 is TGTGCCAGCAGCCCAAGGGTATTTCCCTACAATGAGCAGTTCTTC.

This clonotype was picked up many times. The chain has TRBV18 and TRBJ1-1, with D hard to call. The CDR3 is 13 amino acids. Per germline, CDR1 KGHSH and CDR2 LQKENI. V dropped 6 bases and J dropped 11 bases, with 19 bases sitting between them. CDR3 DNA: TGTGCCAGCTCCCCTGGACTCCTCGAAGCGGCTTTCTTT. Protein: CASSPGLLEAAFF.

In this sample, this clonotype turned up many times. CDR3 DNA: TGTGCCAGCAGTGGACGGGCGGAAAAACTGTTTTTT. Its translation is CASSGRAEKLFF. The J gene is TRBJ1-4, the V gene TRBV2; D gene ambiguous. The CDR3 covers 12 residues. Germline CDR1 and CDR2: SNHLY and FYNNEI. V was cut by 4 bases and J by 8 bases, with 8 bases left in between.

The table lists this clonotype with many counts. The V and J genes are TRBV18 and TRBJ2-5; D call uncertain. There are 14 residues in the CDR3. CDR1 KGHSH and CDR2 LQKENI come from the germline V gene. V was trimmed by 6 bases and J by 5 bases, leaving 16 bases between them. In DNA form, the CDR3 reads TGTGCCAGCTCCCCTGGGATCGGGTCGGAGACCCAGTACTTC. Its translation: CASSPGIGSETQYF.

This clonotype has only a few counts. This rearrangement joins TRBV6-1 to TRBJ1-2; tentative D call: TRBD1 (6 bases). Trimming shortened V by 6 bases and J by 7 bases, and 12 bases separated the two germline ends. Germline V gene sequence: CDR1 MNHNS, CDR2 SASEGT. The CDR3 is 12 amino acids. The CDR3 coding sequence is TGTGCCAGCAGAGGGGGGGGCACTGGCTACACCTTC. Protein sequence: CASRGGGTGYTF.

This clonotype was recorded at least ten times. The rearrangement joins TRBV27 to TRBJ2-5; no clear D. CDR1 is MNHEY and CDR2 is SMNVEV in the germline V gene (reference sequence). The CDR3 contains 13 residues. Trimming pared 2 bases from V and 0 bases from J, leaving 4 bases between. Written as DNA, the CDR3 is TGTGCCAGCAGTTTACTGTACCAAGAGACCCAGTACTTC. Protein sequence: CASSLLYQETQYF.

In its sample, this clonotype was seen many times. The gene calls are TRBV20-1 and TRBJ2-3; 7 positions agree with TRBD2. The junction had 11 bases not matched to a gene; V was cut back by 5 bases and J by 0 bases. This CDR3 is built from 16 residues. Germline V gene lookup returns CDR1 DFQATT and CDR2 SNEGSKA (reference sequence). The CDR3 coding sequence is TGCAGTGCTGCCAACCGGGGACTACGGAGCACAGATACGCAGTATTTT. Its protein is CSAANRGLRSTDTQYF.

This sequence joins TRBV29-1 and TRBJ1-2; D is possibly TRBD1 (5 bases). This CDR3 has 12 amino acids. CDR1 is SQVTM, CDR2 ANQGSEA, per germline. Trimming cost V 3 bases and J 5 bases, with 10 bases left between them. CDR3 sequence: CSVDQGRYGYTF. The DNA for the CDR3 is TGCAGCGTTGATCAGGGTCGGTATGGCTACACCTTC. Full variable domain (outside the CDR3, taken from reference TRBV29-1 and TRBJ1-2): SAVISQKPSRDICQRGTSLTIQCQVDSQVTMMFWYRQQPGQSLTLIATANQGSEATYESGFVIDKFPISRPNLTFSTLTVSNMSPEDSSIYLCSVDQGRYGYTFGSGTRLTVV.